This passage covers 2 T cell receptor beta chains from one sample sequenced in a study of spatial heterogeneity in lung cancer. General study results and limits: Tracking of tumor mutation counts was seen in expanded intratumoral alpha and beta TCR counts.

TCRdb ran MiXCR on the 5' RACE reads and lists one entry per CDR3 protein. The sample consists of 13,000 or so distinct CDR3 sequences, 3% to 4% of them appearing once. These TCRs are of unknown antigen specificity. Time point described: sample taken at primary tumor resection. Here the sequenced sample was lung tumor tissue, taken at surgery. The receptors shown here come from a male donor with early-stage non-small cell lung cancer.

The table lists this clonotype with many counts. The chain couples TRBV18 to TRBJ1-6, with 9 positions matching TRBD1. Germline V gene lookup returns CDR1 KGHSH and CDR2 LQKENI. After removal of 4 bases from V and 2 bases from J, the junction contained 12 bases not matched to a gene. This CDR3 is built from 19 residues. The CDR3 nucleotides are TGTGCCAGCTCACAGGCCTCGACAGGGGGAAGGACCTATAATTCACCCCTCCACTTT. This encodes CASSQASTGGRTYNSPLHF.

This clonotype was counted at least ten times. The chain joins TRBV19 to TRBJ2-3; D remains ambiguous. CDR1 is LNHDA and CDR2 is SQIVND in the germline V gene (reference sequence). This CDR3 spans 13 amino acids. The V end lost 5 bases, the J end lost 6 bases, and 12 bases lay between the germline ends. The CDR3 DNA reads TGTGCCAGTAGTCCTGGGAATTCGGATACGCAGTATTTT. Translated: CASSPGNSDTQYF.